This is a list of T cell receptor beta chains from one sample in a study of T cell responses to AZD1222 COVID-19 vaccine. TCRdb's copy holds only in-frame clones and misses some; the assay was immunoSEQ multiplex PCR. The sample holds around 150,000 clones, roughly 85% seen once. The starting material was peripheral blood, obtained 28 days after the second dose of the MenACWY control vaccine. The receptor source for this set is an adult who received the MenACWY meningococcal vaccine as a control. The CDR3 runs from the conserved cysteine through the conserved F or W. A D gene is named only where the DNA matches it firmly. Clone size, where shown, is once, few, many, or a class for clones that have expanded.

clone_size	v_call	d_call	j_call	cdr3_aa	cdr3_nt
.	TRBV18	.	TRBJ1-2	CASSPPNNYGYTF	TGTGCCAGCTCACCCCCCAATAACTATGGCTACACCTTC
.	TRBV6-1	TRBD1	TRBJ1-5	CASSGSQGAGNQPQHF	TGTGCCAGCAGTGGTTCACAGGGGGCTGGGAATCAGCCCCAGCATTTT
few	TRBV18	.	TRBJ2-5	CASSPPIGKETQYF	TGTGCCAGCTCACCACCGATAGGGAAGGAGACCCAGTACTTC
once	TRBV19	TRBD1	TRBJ1-2	CASSGTGTGSYGYTF	TGTGCCAGTAGTGGGACCGGGACAGGGTCGTATGGCTACACCTTC
.	TRBV19	.	TRBJ2-3	CASSTRVRSDTQYF	TGTGCCAGTAGTACCCGGGTACGATCAGATACGCAGTATTTT
.	TRBV6-5	.	TRBJ1-5	CASARDQPQHF	TGTGCCAGCGCCAGGGATCAGCCCCAGCATTTT
.	TRBV7-9	TRBD1	TRBJ1-2	CASSSDRGSDYGYTF	TGTGCCAGCAGCTCGGACAGGGGGTCGGACTATGGCTACACCTTC
.	TRBV7-9	.	TRBJ1-1	CASSLAGINTEAFF	TGTGCCAGCAGTTTAGCTGGGATTAACACTGAAGCTTTCTTT
.	TRBV11-3	TRBD2	TRBJ2-1	CASSGLARSEQFF	TGTGCCAGCAGCGGACTAGCTCGTTCCGAGCAGTTCTTC
.	TRBV10-3	TRBD1	TRBJ1-6	CAIGEGAPGSPLHF	TGTGCCATCGGAGAGGGGGCGCCGGGGTCACCCCTCCACTTT
.	TRBV5-5	.	TRBJ1-4	CASSFPLLDNNNEKLFF	TGTGCCAGCAGCTTCCCGCTCCTCGACAATAATAATGAAAAACTGTTTTTT
.	TRBV5-5	.	TRBJ1-3	CASSPSIGPLGSTIYF	TGTGCCAGCAGCCCCTCGATCGGACCCCTAGGAAGCACCATATATTTT
once	TRBV27	TRBD1	TRBJ1-1	CASSPWGDRGIWNTEAFF	TGTGCCAGCAGTCCCTGGGGCGACAGGGGGATTTGGAACACTGAAGCTTTCTTT
.	TRBV28	.	TRBJ2-3	CASSLLAVRHTDTQYF	TGTGCCAGCAGTTTACTCGCAGTTCGACACACAGATACGCAGTATTTT
.	TRBV7-9	.	TRBJ2-5	CASSFNIETQYF	TGTGCCAGCAGCTTTAACATTGAGACCCAGTACTTC
.	TRBV6-6	.	TRBJ2-7	CAGRMGGSVEQYF	TGTGCCGGTAGAATGGGGGGCTCCGTCGAGCAGTACTTC
.	TRBV10-3	.	TRBJ1-2	CAISEGHYGYTF	TGTGCCATCAGTGAGGGGCACTATGGCTACACCTTC
.	TRBV18	.	TRBJ1-2	CASSQVEAGNGYTF	TGTGCCAGCTCCCAGGTAGAGGCAGGGAATGGCTACACCTTC
.	TRBV28	.	TRBJ1-2	CASGRGYTF	TGTGCCAGCGGGAGAGGCTACACCTTC
once	TRBV2	.	TRBJ1-2	CASSPLAAYGGYTF	TGTGCCAGCAGCCCTTTGGCTGCTTATGGTGGCTACACCTTC
.	TRBV3-1/TRBV3-2	.	TRBJ1-3	CASSQGTGNTIYF	TGTGCCAGCAGCCAGGGGACAGGAAACACCATATATTTT
few	TRBV6-4	.	TRBJ1-5	CASSGGRSNPNSNQPQHF	TGTGCCAGCAGCGGGGGGAGATCCAATCCTAATAGCAATCAGCCCCAGCATTTT
.	TRBV27	.	TRBJ1-2	CASSAVGGYGYTF	TGTGCCAGCAGTGCCGTGGGAGGCTATGGCTACACCTTC
.	TRBV25-1	.	TRBJ2-2	CASSGRVDTGELFF	TGTGCCAGCAGTGGCAGGGTTGACACCGGGGAGCTGTTTTTT
.	TRBV30	TRBD1	TRBJ1-6	CAWSLTGGSNSPLHF	TGTGCCTGGAGCCTGACAGGGGGTTCGAATTCACCCCTCCACTTT
once	TRBV7-6	.	TRBJ1-3	CASIPRGAGGNTIYF	TGTGCCAGCATCCCGAGAGGGGCAGGGGGAAACACCATATATTTT
.	TRBV29-1	.	TRBJ1-1	CSAELDTEAFF	TGCAGCGCCGAGCTGGATACTGAAGCTTTCTTT
.	TRBV5-4	.	TRBJ2-7	CASSLVDRSGEQYF	TGTGCCAGCAGCTTGGTGGACCGGTCGGGCGAGCAGTACTTC
.	TRBV11-2	TRBD1	TRBJ2-3	CASSLDRGSLDTQYF	TGTGCCAGCAGCTTGGACAGGGGGTCATTAGATACGCAGTATTTT
few	TRBV27	TRBD2	TRBJ2-7	CASSRSGRAYEQYF	TGTGCCAGCAGTAGGAGCGGGAGGGCCTACGAGCAGTACTTC
.	TRBV5-1	.	TRBJ2-2	CASSGAWDTGELFF	TGCGCCAGCAGCGGGGCATGGGACACCGGGGAGCTGTTTTTT
few	TRBV19	.	TRBJ1-1	CASNEEVNTEAFF	TGTGCCAGTAACGAGGAAGTGAACACTGAAGCTTTCTTT
.	TRBV12-5	.	TRBJ1-5	CASGSATLNQPQHF	TGTGCTAGTGGTTCCGCGACCCTCAATCAGCCCCAGCATTTT
.	TRBV3-1/TRBV3-2	TRBD2	TRBJ2-7	CASRGRTSGSSYEQYF	TGTGCCAGCAGGGGGCGGACTAGCGGAAGTTCCTACGAGCAGTACTTC
.	TRBV10-3	.	TRBJ1-3	CAIGGTGNTIYF	TGTGCCATCGGGGGGACTGGAAACACCATATATTTT
.	TRBV19	.	TRBJ2-1	CASSIGGLGNEQFF	TGTGCCAGTAGTATAGGGGGTCTTGGGAATGAGCAGTTCTTC
.	TRBV5-1	.	TRBJ1-1	CASRPDPNTEAFF	TGCGCCAGCAGGCCGGACCCGAACACTGAAGCTTTCTTT
.	TRBV12-5	TRBD1	TRBJ1-2	CASGLGTGGYGYTF	TGTGCTAGTGGTTTGGGGACAGGAGGCTATGGCTACACCTTC
.	TRBV29-1	.	TRBJ1-1	CSVRQANTEAFF	TGCAGCGTTAGACAGGCGAACACTGAAGCTTTCTTT
once	TRBV7-9	TRBD2	TRBJ2-1	CASSLTSGSLHEQFF	TGTGCCAGCAGCCTCACTAGCGGGAGTCTCCATGAGCAGTTCTTC
.	TRBV7-8	.	TRBJ2-7	CASSSGARKVGEQYF	TGTGCCAGCAGCTCTGGGGCAAGGAAAGTTGGGGAGCAGTACTTC
.	TRBV6-2/TRBV6-3	.	TRBJ1-1	CASSYGGQGNWPTEAFF	TGTGCCAGCAGTTACGGGGGGCAAGGGAATTGGCCCACTGAAGCTTTCTTT
few	TRBV28	TRBD1	TRBJ1-2	CASSSGQGATGYTF	TGTGCCAGCAGTTCCGGACAGGGGGCCACAGGCTACACCTTC
once	TRBV24-1	.	TRBJ1-3	CATSDSGGSGNTIYF	TGTGCCACCAGTGATTCTGGGGGATCTGGAAACACCATATATTTT
.	TRBV7-2	.	TRBJ2-2	CASSLNLARGSGGELFF	TGTGCCAGCAGCTTAAATCTCGCAAGGGGATCAGGTGGGGAGCTGTTTTTT
few	TRBV5-4	TRBD2	TRBJ2-2	CASNYIAGSWTGELFF	TGTGCCAGCAACTACATAGCGGGATCTTGGACCGGGGAGCTGTTTTTT
.	TRBV7-2	.	TRBJ1-1	CASSLLGTDSTEAFF	TGTGCCAGCAGCTTACTAGGGACGGATTCCACTGAAGCTTTCTTT
.	TRBV6-5	TRBD1	TRBJ2-3	CASSLGQGSTDTQYF	TGTGCCAGCAGTTTAGGACAGGGTAGCACAGATACGCAGTATTTT